This T cell receptor (beta chain) was sequenced for a study of blood T cell repertoires in COVID-19. Overall study: Donors in the United States, Italy and Spain gave samples during acute or convalescent COVID-19. In each case, the material was cDNA or gDNA derived from T cells, B-cell-depleted T cells, or PBMCs.

Recruitment covered roughly 24 US areas and drew participants whose ages spanned roughly 18 to 90 years. All recovered Cohort 3 donors got two negative PCRs, got clearance, or saw symptom resolution. The data were produced by immunoSEQ multiplex PCR, yet TCRdb's version contains in-frame clones alone and is incomplete. The sample lists 90,000 to 120,000 clones, 80% to 90% occurring once. This CDR3 is 15 amino acids long. V shed 6 bases, J shed 3 bases, and the junction held 6 bases outside the gene matches. Germline CDR1 is MNHEY and CDR2 is SVGAGI. The rearrangement uses TRBV6-5 and TRBJ2-3, with 10 bases that match TRBD2. The clonotype originates from a woman aged 45-65 years who had recovered from COVID-19. Sequenced material: PBMCs or T cells enriched from blood (not recorded which). The CDR3 sequence: CASSDTSGKTDTQYF. CDR3 nucleotides: TGTGCCAGCAGCGATACTAGCGGGAAGACAGATACGCAGTATTTT.